This T cell receptor beta chain was obtained from a study of cytomegalovirus exposure and HLA in healthy donors (dated by TCRdb to the late 2010s). A note on the overall study: An earlier analysis of 587 of the donors reported roughly 300 Gb of sequence data and 117 million unique TCR beta sequences obtained from approximately 180 million T cells. Around 320 gigabases of sequencing data and 70 million to 85 million unique TCR sequences were included in an early release covering roughly 600 HLA-typed donors. The genetic ancestry cluster associated with self-reported Caucasian donors included roughly 84% of the 398 genotyped donors. The aim of the study was to test whether cataloging public T cell receptors could identify signatures of past pathogen exposure. The study used immunosequencing to profile the T cell repertoires of 666 subjects and linked those repertoires to cytomegalovirus serostatus. A separate validation cohort of roughly 130 different subjects was used in addition to the roughly 720-subject first cohort. High-throughput TCR immunosequencing, statistical association of individual TCRs with disease status, and machine learning were combined to predict cytomegalovirus infection status. A later analysis re-examined previously published TCR beta repertoires from several hundred donors and added high-resolution HLA genotyping to investigate patterns of TCR occurrence. The later analysis used no new phenotypic data to find candidate immune exposures, relying instead on TCR beta sequences and their occurrence across donors. In an earlier analysis of a few hundred of the donors, high-throughput TCR beta sequencing was used to judge whether each TCR beta V gene segment behaved as functional or pseudogenic. Donor age, sex, ethnicity and CMV serostatus were compiled alongside the repertoire data. A later genetic analysis took genome-wide SNP genotypes for about three fifths of the 666 donors and used that subset as a discovery cohort. Every discovery cohort repertoire had been produced on one sequencing platform. HLA typing covered class I and class II loci at four-digit resolution. The number of typed donors differed by locus: roughly 620-630 for A, B, C, DRB1 and DQB1; 500 to 550 for DQA1; around 610 for DPA1; and approximately 450 for DPB1. Roughly five DR-DQ haplotypes were handled as single units for association and clustering because linkage in the cohort was strong. Across 300 to 500 genotyped donors of the cohort, an average of about 220,000 unique TCR beta nucleotide sequences per donor were sequenced, and roughly 20% of those sequences were non-productive.

For CDR1 and CDR2, the germline V gene lists ENHRY and SYGVKD. The CDR3 runs 16 amino acids, cysteine and phenylalanine included. The read is trimmed to its CDR3 DNA, 48 bases read in frame from base 1. Trimming removed 2 bases from V and 5 bases from J; the gene matches leave 9 bases unexplained. The paper as a whole reports these results and caveats: In a later analysis, the rate of TCR association differed among HLA loci, with DRB1 alleles having the most associated TCRs and HLA-C alleles having the fewest. Compared with the roughly 720-donor mean, donors in an Asian-associated ancestry cluster had fewer N-insertions in productive TCRs, according to a later genetic analysis. Roughly uniform sequencing depth across donors was assumed in presence/absence analyses, although this assumption may not hold. In a later analysis, most CMV-associated TCR beta chains were found to appear HLA-restricted, with HLA associations seemingly driven largely by CMV exposure. Strong co-occurrence of HLA alleles, especially DR and DQ, made assigning TCR associations to individual alleles difficult. Cytomegalovirus status was reported to be diagnosed by the classifier with high specificity and sensitivity in both the original and validation cohorts. Linkage disequilibrium might explain the correlated functional status among segregating V segments, but an unknown experimental factor could not be excluded. A further reported finding was that TCR beta sequences accurately predicted the HLA-A and HLA-B alleles for most subjects in the first cohort. The study listed 164 TCR beta chains as associated with cytomegalovirus. The cohort was sequenced for TCR beta chains only, and without alpha or paired-chain data the features that could be detected were limited. Specific HLA alleles were associated with about 17,000 TCR beta sequences at a false discovery rate of 0.05 in a later analysis. In a later genetic analysis, a missense DCLRE1C variant was associated with V-gene and J-gene trimming of TCR beta chains, and the association was replicated in an independent cohort. Because HLA typing was missing for some donors at each locus, association tests included only the typed subset. A cluster of highly shared sequence variants was judged likely to represent a technical artifact of the sequencing pipeline. Some IMGT-functional V segments, including TRBV6-2 and TRBV6-3, could not be distinguished by the 87-base-pair reads and were therefore excluded. Because counts were too low, about 18 rarely observed V segments, including chromosome 9 orphons, were excluded from the earlier analysis of fewer than 650 of the donors. Most TCR sequences were seen in very few donors, while some public TCRs were found in many individuals. Three of the identified cytomegalovirus-associated TCR beta chains were confirmed in vitro to be specific for cytomegalovirus antigens. It was suggested by the authors that the approach could potentially be generalized to other disease states and immunological phenotypes. In a later analysis, several top co-occurrence clusters were reported to appear linked to parvovirus B19, influenza, CMV and Epstein-Barr virus. In a later analysis, HLA-associated TCR beta chains were found to be more clonally expanded and to have lower generation probabilities than equally common non-associated chains. CMV serostatus was the only immune exposure information available for the cohort. An earlier analysis of 587 of the donors showed that most TCR beta V segments appeared in productive rearrangements either about 90% or about 30% of the time, which broadly matched IMGT annotations.

In total, roughly 670 healthy bone marrow donors made up the cohort. At the time of sampling, all cohort members were nominally healthy, though unrecorded immune exposures were likely present. The donor was CMV seropositive and belonged to the group of about 290 seropositive cohort members. A peripheral blood sample was collected from each donor, and TCR beta sequencing was performed on peripheral blood mononuclear cells. The Qiagen DNeasy Blood Extraction Kit was used to extract genomic DNA from the blood cell samples. Libraries were prepared through the immunoSEQ multiplex PCR assay. For the multiplex PCR, a mixture combining 60 forward primers for TCR Vbeta segments and 13 reverse primers for TCR Jbeta segments was used. Amplification of the CDR3 region of rearranged TCR beta genes was performed with a multiplex PCR assay on genomic DNA. Amplified TCR beta libraries were sequenced as 87-base-pair reads on the Illumina HiSeq System. For the original study's pipeline: A later analysis tallied 75 million to 95 million unique TCR beta chains across the 700 or so repertoires, and approximately 12 million of those chains were shared by two or more donors. Raw reads were error-corrected and collapsed into unique sequences by a nearest-neighbor algorithm in which closely related sequences were merged to remove PCR and sequencing errors. To assign V, D and J gene segments, CDR3 sequences were aligned to IMGT reference sequences. For a sequence to be retained, a match of at least six nucleotides was required to both a V gene segment and a J gene segment. Rearrangements were called productive when the CDR3 lacked stop codons and stayed in frame with V and J; all others were non-productive. Following IMGT convention, CDR3 was defined as the stretch from the second conserved V-encoded cysteine up to the conserved J-encoded phenylalanine. The earlier analysis of about 610 of the donors excluded any sequence lacking an unambiguous match to a single V gene segment. In an earlier analysis of 450 to 750 of the donors, a V segment was called functional when productive rearrangements were above 56.7%, and segregating when the standard deviation between donors exceeded 5%. A statistical classification framework was developed to diagnose cytomegalovirus status using the catalog of TCR beta chain sequences. A later analysis assigned V and J genes by comparing TCR nucleotide sequences with IMGT/GENE-DB human TR gene sequences. In a later analysis, CDR3 sequences and most-parsimonious VDJ recombination scenarios were assigned using the TCRdist pipeline. A later analysis defined each TCR beta chain by its CDR3 amino acid sequence plus V-gene family, and excluded reads lacking a unique V-gene family. To address suspected cross-contamination and a sequencing artifact, a later analysis removed over 500 highly shared, low-generation-probability nucleotide sequences. In a later analysis, a clonal expansion index for each public chain was calculated from normalized within-repertoire ranks of inferred template counts. In a later analysis, generation probabilities were computed with a VDJ recombination model fitted to out-of-frame rearrangements, and the resulting probabilities were checked against IGoR. A later analysis scored TCR-TCR, TCR-HLA and TCR-CMV co-occurrence with hypergeometric tests, applying a repertoire-size bias correction to TCR pairs. In a later analysis, false discovery rates were estimated by permuting HLA or CMV assignments 20 times. In a later analysis, co-occurring TCRs were grouped with DBSCAN, and TCRdist sequence similarity was added when clustering was performed within HLA-allele-positive subsets. Repertoires with fewer than 30,000 or more than 120,000 public chains were left out of co-occurrence clustering, as were four to six repertoires with anomalous nucleotide sharing. TCRdb provides this immuneACCESS table in a form limited to in-frame rearrangements. Some clones are lacking; in checked studies, under half of them reflect an unresolved V gene, and why the rest are absent is not known. That table gives V, J and clone size, and the DNA gave D and trimming. The sample includes roughly 190,000 clones, with roughly 80% observed a single time. The ten most abundant clones make up 2.1% of the sample.

This clone was detected only a few times. This clone's antigen is unknown. No base quality values were provided; no much bigger clone lies one nucleotide off. Sample: PBMCs. This TCR came from a woman aged 30 to 39 in good health and CMV-seropositive. The V gene is TRBV10-3 and the J gene is TRBJ2-1, with TRBD1 identical over 7 junction bases. The CDR3: CAISEGLGTAHNEQFF. At the DNA level, the sequence is TGTGCCATCAGTGAGGGTTTGGGGACAGCACACAATGAGCAGTTCTTC.